A selection of T cell receptor beta chains follows, all from one sample in a study of T cell repertoires in cytomegalovirus infection. MiXCR, run by TCRdb on the reads, gives a single entry per CDR3 protein. Of hundreds of thousands of distinct CDR3 sequences detected, roughly 6.5% appear once; the ten largest clones hold around 6.9%. Sequenced sample: PBMCs. The receptor source for this set is a human donor in good health (CMV status not recorded). Some clones in this sample may be carry-over from other donors' samples. The CDR3 runs from the conserved cysteine through the conserved F or W. A D gene is named only where the DNA matches it firmly. For some rows the clone size is stated as once, few or many, or as a class when expanded; others skip it.

V gene: TRBV6-1
clone size: many
CDR3 length: 15
D gene: TRBD1
J gene: TRBJ1-4
CDR3 protein: CASRKTGGPNEKLFF
CDR3 DNA: TGTGCCAGCAGAAAGACAGGGGGTCCTAATGAAAAACTGTTTTTT

V gene: TRBV4-3
clone size: few
CDR3 length: 16
D gene: NA
J gene: TRBJ1-6
CDR3 protein: CASSQDLGLRDSPLHF
CDR3 DNA: TGCGCCAGCAGCCAAGATCTGGGACTCAGGGATTCACCCCTCCACTTT

V gene: TRBV19
clone size: many
CDR3 length: 13
D gene: NA
J gene: TRBJ2-2
CDR3 protein: CASREFQAGELFF
CDR3 DNA: TGTGCCAGTAGGGAATTCCAGGCCGGGGAGCTGTTTTTT

V gene: TRBV7-6
clone size: many
CDR3 length: 13
D gene: TRBD2
J gene: TRBJ2-1
CDR3 protein: CASSYSGGDEQFF
CDR3 DNA: TGTGCCAGCAGTTATAGCGGGGGAGATGAGCAGTTCTTC

V gene: TRBV7-9
clone size: many
CDR3 length: 15
D gene: TRBD1
J gene: TRBJ2-7
CDR3 protein: CASSPDDRGRYEQYF
CDR3 DNA: TGTGCCAGCAGCCCCGACGACAGGGGAAGGTACGAGCAGTACTTC

V gene: TRBV6-2/TRBV6-3
clone size: many
CDR3 length: 17
D gene: TRBD1
J gene: TRBJ2-7
CDR3 protein: CASSYSSDRGKFDEQYF
CDR3 DNA: TGTGCCAGCAGTTACTCTTCGGACAGGGGAAAGTTCGACGAGCAGTACTTC

V gene: TRBV29-1
clone size: many
CDR3 length: 16
D gene: TRBD2
J gene: TRBJ2-5
CDR3 protein: CSVDGTSGAYLETQYF
CDR3 DNA: TGCAGCGTTGACGGGACTAGCGGGGCTTATTTGGAGACCCAGTACTTC

V gene: TRBV20-1
clone size: many
CDR3 length: 17
D gene: TRBD2
J gene: TRBJ2-5
CDR3 protein: CSANPTSGGQRGETQYF
CDR3 DNA: TGCAGTGCTAACCCGACTAGCGGGGGCCAACGGGGAGAGACCCAGTACTTC

V gene: TRBV6-2/TRBV6-3
clone size: many
CDR3 length: 12
D gene: NA
J gene: TRBJ2-5
CDR3 protein: CASSRGLETQYF
CDR3 DNA: TGTGCCAGCTCCAGAGGGCTAGAGACCCAGTACTTC

V gene: TRBV5-1
clone size: many
CDR3 length: 19
D gene: TRBD1
J gene: TRBJ1-1
CDR3 protein: CASSLTSSRTGGQNTEAFF
CDR3 DNA: TGCGCCAGCAGCTTGACGTCGTCCCGGACAGGGGGTCAGAACACTGAAGCTTTCTTT

V gene: TRBV9
clone size: NA
CDR3 length: 15
D gene: NA
J gene: TRBJ1-6
CDR3 protein: CASSVAQGGNSPLHF
CDR3 DNA: TGTGCCAGCAGCGTAGCTCAGGGCGGGAATTCACCCCTCCACTTT

V gene: TRBV10-3
clone size: many
CDR3 length: 15
D gene: NA
J gene: TRBJ2-1
CDR3 protein: CAISERGLGGNEQFF
CDR3 DNA: TGTGCCATCAGTGAGAGGGGGTTAGGCGGCAATGAGCAGTTCTTC

V gene: TRBV7-2
clone size: many
CDR3 length: 14
D gene: TRBD1
J gene: TRBJ1-1
CDR3 protein: CASSWTGVNTEAFF
CDR3 DNA: TGTGCCAGCAGCTGGACAGGGGTTAACACTGAAGCTTTCTTT

V gene: TRBV12-3/TRBV12-4
clone size: many
CDR3 length: 12
D gene: NA
J gene: TRBJ2-5
CDR3 protein: CASSRGQETQYF
CDR3 DNA: TGTGCCAGCAGTCGGGGGCAAGAGACCCAGTACTTC

V gene: TRBV14
clone size: many
CDR3 length: 14
D gene: NA
J gene: TRBJ2-6
CDR3 protein: CASHRSSGANVLTF
CDR3 DNA: TGTGCCAGTCATCGGAGCTCTGGGGCCAACGTCCTGACTTTC

V gene: TRBV3-1
clone size: few
CDR3 length: 15
D gene: NA
J gene: TRBJ2-3
CDR3 protein: CASSQVGLNTDTQYF
CDR3 DNA: TGTGCCAGCAGCCAAGTAGGACTAAACACAGATACGCAGTATTTT

V gene: TRBV7-2
clone size: many
CDR3 length: 14
D gene: NA
J gene: TRBJ1-6
CDR3 protein: CASSFDRFNSPLHF
CDR3 DNA: TGTGCCAGCAGCTTCGACAGGTTTAATTCACCCCTCCACTTT

V gene: TRBV6-2/TRBV6-3
clone size: many
CDR3 length: 10
D gene: NA
J gene: TRBJ2-5
CDR3 protein: CASAKGTQYF
CDR3 DNA: TGTGCCAGCGCGAAAGGGACCCAGTACTTC